Listed below are T cell receptor beta chains from one sample, sequenced in a study of blood T cells in healthy people across ages. TCRdb recomputed calls from the 5' RACE reads with MiXCR, one row per CDR3 protein. The table lists about 720,000 distinct CDR3 sequences, approximately 21% of them singletons, with 22% in the top ten. Specimen: blood. The origin of the receptors is an older man in good health. CDR3s leave out the opening cysteine and the closing phenylalanine or tryptophan. Fields, in order: clone size, V gene, J gene, CDR3 protein. Some rows have no size entry. The others give once, few or many, or a class for an expanded clone.

-	TRBV19	TRBJ2-2	ASSTHSGTGGPNTGELF
few	TRBV25-1	TRBJ2-3	ASSEYVAVRTDTQY
few	TRBV7-9	TRBJ1-2	ASSPSELMRGYT
-	TRBV5-1	-	ASSSAGESYNEQF
-	TRBV20-1	TRBJ2-2	SAHTSGGYTGELF
-	TRBV7-9	TRBJ1-2	ASSPGRAHGYT
few	TRBV27	TRBJ1-2	ASSRGGERYGYT
-	TRBV9	-	ASSGGIKNNEQF
-	TRBV7-9	TRBJ1-1	ASSKGTLNTEAF
many	TRBV30	TRBJ1-1	AWSLLTGTEAF
-	TRBV24-1	TRBJ1-4	ATSVGTGATNEKLF
few	TRBV18	TRBJ2-1	ASSPGTSGTHSYNEQF
-	TRBV6-5	TRBJ1-1	ASSYRASGRVLNTEAF
-	TRBV24-1	TRBJ2-5	ATSEGGERIQETQY
few	TRBV5-1	TRBJ1-1	ASSPGGRTNTEAF
-	TRBV18	TRBJ1-2	ASSPNSEGHYGYT
few	TRBV15	TRBJ1-2	ATSSTGRHYGYT
few	TRBV18	TRBJ2-1	ASSPPRIGGNEQF
few	TRBV2	TRBJ1-2	ASTKAQGDYGYT
-	TRBV7-3	TRBJ2-1	ASSLAGGQDEQF
-	TRBV12-3/TRBV12-4	-	ASQGFGGAYNEQF
few	TRBV5-1	TRBJ2-7	ASSLLGARTYEQY
-	TRBV5-1	TRBJ2-5	ASSFGLAGVLQETQY
-	TRBV12-3/TRBV12-4	TRBJ1-2	ASNTGGFGYT
-	TRBV20-1	TRBJ2-5	SARDPSGGGKETQY
many	TRBV10-3	TRBJ2-3	AISEYTSGEEDTQY
-	TRBV4-1	TRBJ2-1	ASSRGTGTSNNEQF
many	TRBV6-1	TRBJ2-7	ASSVIDRAKQY
many	TRBV20-1	TRBJ2-3	SARDSARASTDTQY
few	TRBV18	TRBJ1-4	ASSSTGGEKLF
-	TRBV11-2	TRBJ2-3	ASSFKGSAYADTQY
many	TRBV6-5	TRBJ2-3	ASSTRGDTQY
-	TRBV29-1	TRBJ1-1	SVAQGYTEAF
many	TRBV7-2	TRBJ2-1	ASSLDFYNEQF
few	TRBV4-1	TRBJ2-2	ASSQDRGGHTSTGELF
few	TRBV12-3/TRBV12-4	TRBJ2-5	ASSLSARGETQY
-	TRBV6-5	TRBJ1-1	ASRTGHRNTEAF
-	TRBV3-1	TRBJ2-7	ASRAGQAGEQY
few	TRBV5-1	TRBJ2-5	ASRLDPTSDGTQY
many	TRBV15	TRBJ1-4	ATSRVPLDTPGEKLF
few	TRBV29-1	TRBJ2-1	SVGGTGNNEQF
-	TRBV3-1	TRBJ1-2	ASSQDWTYGYT
-	TRBV6-5	TRBJ2-2	ASSYSTIGQNTGELF
-	TRBV24-1	TRBJ2-3	ATRRLQRTDTQY
-	TRBV6-2/TRBV6-3	TRBJ2-4	ASTDRLPDIQY
few	TRBV12-3/TRBV12-4	TRBJ1-4	ASSSSWLEKLF
-	TRBV28	TRBJ2-6	ASTSATSGANVLT